The 2 T cell receptor beta chains below were found in one sample sequenced in a study of cytomegalovirus exposure and HLA in healthy donors. In the PCR, 60 Vbeta and 13 Jbeta primers were used. Libraries were prepared by immunoSEQ multiplex PCR; TCRdb keeps only in-frame clonotypes and omits some of them. This table has 90,000 to 120,000 clones, approximately 76% appearing once. Source material: PBMCs. These receptors all stem from a young man in good health and CMV-seronegative.

The V and J genes are TRBV6-4 and TRBJ1-5, with unresolved D. Germline assignment: CDR1 MRHNA and CDR2 SNTAGT. The CDR3 has 13 residues. V was trimmed by 5 bases and J by 4 bases, leaving 9 bases between them. Here the CDR3 reads CASSSGLNQPQHF. CDR3 nucleotides: TGTGCCAGCAGTTCAGGACTTAATCAGCCCCAGCATTTT.

This clone turned up a few times. The chain combines TRBV5-4 with TRBJ1-4; D is perhaps TRBD1 (6 bases). V was shortened by 2 bases and J by 1 base, with 6 bases between the two germline ends. The CDR3 length is 14 residues. Germline V gene data show CDR1 as SGHNT and CDR2 as YYREEE (reference sequence). The DNA of the CDR3 is TGTGCCAGCAGCTTAGGGGGAACTAATGAAAAACTGTTTTTT. Protein product: CASSLGGTNEKLFF.